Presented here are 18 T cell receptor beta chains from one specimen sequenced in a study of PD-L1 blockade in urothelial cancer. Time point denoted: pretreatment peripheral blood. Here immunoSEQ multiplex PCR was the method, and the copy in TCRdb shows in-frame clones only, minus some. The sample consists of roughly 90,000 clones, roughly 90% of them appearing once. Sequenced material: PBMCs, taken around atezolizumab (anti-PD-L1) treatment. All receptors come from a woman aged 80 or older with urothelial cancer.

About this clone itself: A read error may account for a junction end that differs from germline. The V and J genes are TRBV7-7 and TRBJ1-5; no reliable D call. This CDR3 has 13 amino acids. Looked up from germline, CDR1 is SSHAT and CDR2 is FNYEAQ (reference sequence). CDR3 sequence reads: CASSLVSYQPQHF. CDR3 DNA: TGTGCCAGCAGCTTAGTTAGCTATCAGCCCCAGCATTTT.

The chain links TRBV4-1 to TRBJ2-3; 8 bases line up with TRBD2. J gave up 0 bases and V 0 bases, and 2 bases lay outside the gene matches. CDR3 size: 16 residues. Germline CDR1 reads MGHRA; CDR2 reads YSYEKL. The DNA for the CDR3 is TGCGCCAGCAGCCAAGATATAGCGGGGAGCACAGATACGCAGTATTTT. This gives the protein CASSQDIAGSTDTQYF.

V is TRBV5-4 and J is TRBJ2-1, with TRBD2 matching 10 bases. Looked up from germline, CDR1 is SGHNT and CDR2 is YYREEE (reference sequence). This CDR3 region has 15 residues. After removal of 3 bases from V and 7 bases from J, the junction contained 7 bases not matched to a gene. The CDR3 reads CASSSGLAAENEQFF. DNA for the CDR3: TGTGCCAGCAGCTCTGGACTAGCGGCAGAAAATGAGCAGTTCTTC.

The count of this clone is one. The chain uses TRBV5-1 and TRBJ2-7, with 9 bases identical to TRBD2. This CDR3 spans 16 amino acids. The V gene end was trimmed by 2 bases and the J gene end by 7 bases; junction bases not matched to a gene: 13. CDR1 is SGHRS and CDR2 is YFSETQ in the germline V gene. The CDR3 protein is CASSFRVAGVAEEQYF. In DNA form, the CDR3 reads TGCGCCAGCAGCTTTCGGGTAGCGGGGGTTGCTGAGGAGCAGTACTTC.

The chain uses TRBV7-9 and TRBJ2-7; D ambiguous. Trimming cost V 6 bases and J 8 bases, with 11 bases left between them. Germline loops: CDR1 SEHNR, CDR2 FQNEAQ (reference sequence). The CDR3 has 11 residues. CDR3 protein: CASSVRGKQYF. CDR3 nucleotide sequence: TGTGCCAGCAGTGTTCGTGGCAAGCAGTACTTC.

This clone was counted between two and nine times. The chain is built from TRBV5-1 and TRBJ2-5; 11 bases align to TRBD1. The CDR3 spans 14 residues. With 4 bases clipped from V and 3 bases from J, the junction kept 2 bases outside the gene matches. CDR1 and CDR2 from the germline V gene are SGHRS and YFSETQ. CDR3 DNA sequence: TGCGCCAGCAGCATGGGACAGGGGGAAGAGACCCAGTACTTC. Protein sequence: CASSMGQGEETQYF.

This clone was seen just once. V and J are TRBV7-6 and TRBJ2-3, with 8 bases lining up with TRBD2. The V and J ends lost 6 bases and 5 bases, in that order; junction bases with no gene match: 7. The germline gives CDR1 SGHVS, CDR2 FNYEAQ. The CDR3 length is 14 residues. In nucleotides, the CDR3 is TGTGCCAGCAGTAGACTAGCGAGTGGAGATACGCAGTATTTT. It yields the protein CASSRLASGDTQYF.

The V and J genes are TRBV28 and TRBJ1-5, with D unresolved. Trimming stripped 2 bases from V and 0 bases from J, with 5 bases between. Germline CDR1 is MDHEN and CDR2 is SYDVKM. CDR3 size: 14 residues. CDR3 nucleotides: TGTGCCAGCAGTTTAGTTCATAGCAATCAGCCCCAGCATTTT. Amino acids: CASSLVHSNQPQHF.

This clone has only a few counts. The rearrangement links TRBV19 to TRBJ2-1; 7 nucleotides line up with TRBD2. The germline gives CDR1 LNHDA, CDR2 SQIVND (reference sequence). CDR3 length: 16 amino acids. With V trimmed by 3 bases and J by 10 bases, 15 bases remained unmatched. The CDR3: CASSMEGLAAWKEQFF. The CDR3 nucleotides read TGTGCCAGTAGTATGGAGGGGCTAGCGGCCTGGAAGGAGCAGTTCTTC.

This CDR3 is CASSLGGIVTQETQYF. CDR3 coding DNA: TGTGCCAGCAGCCTAGGCGGGATAGTCACACAAGAGACCCAGTACTTC. The V call is TRBV4-2, the J call TRBJ2-5; the D gene is possibly TRBD2 (6 bases). In germline, CDR1 is LGHNA, CDR2 YNFKEQ. V was clipped by 4 bases and J by 2 bases, with 17 bases between them. The CDR3 contains 16 residues.

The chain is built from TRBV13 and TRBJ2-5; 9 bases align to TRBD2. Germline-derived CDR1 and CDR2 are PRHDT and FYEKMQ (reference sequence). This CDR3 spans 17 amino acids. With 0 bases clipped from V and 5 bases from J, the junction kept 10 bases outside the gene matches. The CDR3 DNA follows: TGTGCCAGCAGCTTAGGTAGTAGCGGGGGTTTCAAGGAGACCCAGTACTTC. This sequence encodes CASSLGSSGGFKETQYF.

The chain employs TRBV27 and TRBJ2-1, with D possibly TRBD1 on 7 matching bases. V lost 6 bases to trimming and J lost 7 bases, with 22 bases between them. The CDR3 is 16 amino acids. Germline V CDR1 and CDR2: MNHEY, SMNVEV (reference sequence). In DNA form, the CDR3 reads TGTGCCAGCAGCCCCAGGGGGGCCCCCTCAGGGAATGAGCAGTTCTTC. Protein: CASSPRGAPSGNEQFF.

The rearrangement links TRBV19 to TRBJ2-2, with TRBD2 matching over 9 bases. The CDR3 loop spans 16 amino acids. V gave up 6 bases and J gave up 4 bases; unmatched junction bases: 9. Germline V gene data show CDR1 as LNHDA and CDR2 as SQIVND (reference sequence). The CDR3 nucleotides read TGTGCCAGTAGGGAGACTAGCGGACTGATCACCGGGGAGCTGTTTTTT. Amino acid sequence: CASRETSGLITGELFF.

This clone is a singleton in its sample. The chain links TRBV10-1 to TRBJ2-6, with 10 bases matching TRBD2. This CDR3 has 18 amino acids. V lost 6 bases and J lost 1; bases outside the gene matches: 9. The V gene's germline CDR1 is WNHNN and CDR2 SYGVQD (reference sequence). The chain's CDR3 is CASSDGTSAHSGANVLTF. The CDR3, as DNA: TGCGCCAGCAGCGACGGGACTAGCGCTCATTCTGGGGCCAACGTCCTGACTTTC.

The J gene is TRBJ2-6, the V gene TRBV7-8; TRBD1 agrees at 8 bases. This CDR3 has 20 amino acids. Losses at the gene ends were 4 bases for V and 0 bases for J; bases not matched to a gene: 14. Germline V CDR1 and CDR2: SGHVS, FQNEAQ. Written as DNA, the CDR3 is TGTGCCAGCAGCTCTCGCCTACCGGGACAGGCCTTCTCTGGGGCCAACGTCCTGACTTTC. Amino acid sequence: CASSSRLPGQAFSGANVLTF.

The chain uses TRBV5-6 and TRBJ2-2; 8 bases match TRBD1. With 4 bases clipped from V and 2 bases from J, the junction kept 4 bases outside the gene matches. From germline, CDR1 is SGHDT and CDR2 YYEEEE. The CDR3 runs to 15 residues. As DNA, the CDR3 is TGTGCCAGCAGCCGGGACAGGATTAACACCGGGGAGCTGTTTTTT. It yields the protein CASSRDRINTGELFF.

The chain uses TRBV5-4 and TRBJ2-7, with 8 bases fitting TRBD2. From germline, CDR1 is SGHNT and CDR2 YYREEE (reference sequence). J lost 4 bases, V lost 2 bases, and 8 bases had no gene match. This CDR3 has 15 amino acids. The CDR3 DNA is TGTGCCAGCAGCTTTCCCGCGGGGGGCTCGTACGAGCAGTACTTC. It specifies CASSFPAGGSYEQYF.

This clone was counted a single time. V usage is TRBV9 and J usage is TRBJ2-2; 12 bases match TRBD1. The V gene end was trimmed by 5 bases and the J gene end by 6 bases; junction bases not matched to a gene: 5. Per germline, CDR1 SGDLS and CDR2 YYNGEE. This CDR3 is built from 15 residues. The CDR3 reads CASSAGTGGSGELFF. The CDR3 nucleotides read TGTGCCAGCAGTGCCGGGACAGGGGGCTCCGGGGAGCTGTTTTTT.